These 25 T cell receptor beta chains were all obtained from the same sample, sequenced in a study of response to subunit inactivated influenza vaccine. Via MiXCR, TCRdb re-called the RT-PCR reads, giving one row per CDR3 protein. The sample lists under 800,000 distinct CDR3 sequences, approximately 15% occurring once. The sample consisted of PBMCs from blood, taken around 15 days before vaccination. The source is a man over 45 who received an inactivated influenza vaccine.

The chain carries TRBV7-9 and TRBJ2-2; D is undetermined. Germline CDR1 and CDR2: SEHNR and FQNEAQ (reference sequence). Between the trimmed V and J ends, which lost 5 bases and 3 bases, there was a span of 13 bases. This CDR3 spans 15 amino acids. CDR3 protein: CASSRTASDTGELFF. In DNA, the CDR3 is TGTGCCAGCAGCCGTACAGCCTCGGACACCGGGGAGCTGTTTTTT.

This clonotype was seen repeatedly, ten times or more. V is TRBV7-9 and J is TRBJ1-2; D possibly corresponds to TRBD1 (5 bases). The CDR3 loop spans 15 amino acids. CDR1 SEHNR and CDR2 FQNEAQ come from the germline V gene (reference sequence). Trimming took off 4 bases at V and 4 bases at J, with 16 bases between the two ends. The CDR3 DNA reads TGTGCCAGCAGCTATGACCACAGGAGCCTCTATGGCTACACCTTC. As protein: CASSYDHRSLYGYTF.

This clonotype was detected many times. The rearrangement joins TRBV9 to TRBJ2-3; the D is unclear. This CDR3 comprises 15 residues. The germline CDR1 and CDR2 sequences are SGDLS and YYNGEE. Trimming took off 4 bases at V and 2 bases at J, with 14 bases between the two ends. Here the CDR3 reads CASSTRTGTTDTQYF. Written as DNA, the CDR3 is TGTGCCAGCAGCACCCGAACCGGAACCACAGATACGCAGTATTTT. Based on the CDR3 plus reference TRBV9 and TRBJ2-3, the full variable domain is DSGVTQTPKHLITATGQRVTLRCSPRSGDLSVYWYQQSLDQGLQFLIQYYNGEERAKGNILERFSAQQFPDLHSELNLSSLELGDSALYFCASSTRTGTTDTQYFGPGTRLTVL.

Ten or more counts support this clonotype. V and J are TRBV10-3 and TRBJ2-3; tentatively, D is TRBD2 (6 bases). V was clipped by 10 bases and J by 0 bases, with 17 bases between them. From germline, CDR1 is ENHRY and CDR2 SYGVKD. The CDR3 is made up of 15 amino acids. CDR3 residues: CATAGGSPSTDTQYF. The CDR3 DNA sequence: TGTGCCACCGCCGGAGGGAGTCCTAGCACAGATACGCAGTATTTT.

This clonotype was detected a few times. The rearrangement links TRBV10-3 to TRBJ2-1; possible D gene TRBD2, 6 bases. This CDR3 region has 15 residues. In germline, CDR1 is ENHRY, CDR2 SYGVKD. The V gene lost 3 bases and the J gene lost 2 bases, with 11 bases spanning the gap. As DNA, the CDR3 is TGTGCCATCAGTGAAGGACGGGAGACCTACAATGAGCAGTTCTTC. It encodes CAISEGRETYNEQFF.

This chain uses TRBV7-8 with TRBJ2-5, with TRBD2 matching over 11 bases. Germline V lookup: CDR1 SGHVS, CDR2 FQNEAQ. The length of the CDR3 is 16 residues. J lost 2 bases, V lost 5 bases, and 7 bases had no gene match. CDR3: CASSPGGTSGQETQYF. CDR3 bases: TGTGCCAGCAGCCCGGGGGGGACTAGCGGTCAAGAGACCCAGTACTTC.

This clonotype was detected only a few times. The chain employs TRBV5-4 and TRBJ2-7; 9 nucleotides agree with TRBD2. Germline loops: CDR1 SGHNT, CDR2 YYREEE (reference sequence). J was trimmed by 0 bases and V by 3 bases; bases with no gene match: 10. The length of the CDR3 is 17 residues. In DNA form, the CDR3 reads TGTGCCAGCAGCTCGGGACTAGCCCTGAGGAGCTCCTACGAGCAGTACTTC. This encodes CASSSGLALRSSYEQYF.

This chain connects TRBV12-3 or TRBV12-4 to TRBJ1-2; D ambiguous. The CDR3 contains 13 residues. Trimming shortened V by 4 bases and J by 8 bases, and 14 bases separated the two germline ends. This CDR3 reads CASSSGRSEGYTF. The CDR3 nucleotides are TGTGCCAGCAGTTCCGGGAGGTCGGAGGGCTACACCTTC.

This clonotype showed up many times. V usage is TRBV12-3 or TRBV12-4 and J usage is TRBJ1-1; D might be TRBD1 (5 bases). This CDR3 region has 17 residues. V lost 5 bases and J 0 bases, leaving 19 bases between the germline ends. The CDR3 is CASSPRPDIYMNTEAFF. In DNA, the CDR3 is TGTGCCAGCAGTCCCCGGCCGGACATTTATATGAACACTGAAGCTTTCTTT.

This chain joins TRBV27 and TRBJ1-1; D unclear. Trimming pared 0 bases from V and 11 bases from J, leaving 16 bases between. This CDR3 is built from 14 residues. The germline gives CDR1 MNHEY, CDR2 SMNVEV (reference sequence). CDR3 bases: TGTGCCAGCAGTTTATCGATCGCAAGTCACCGGGCTTTCTTT. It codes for CASSLSIASHRAFF.

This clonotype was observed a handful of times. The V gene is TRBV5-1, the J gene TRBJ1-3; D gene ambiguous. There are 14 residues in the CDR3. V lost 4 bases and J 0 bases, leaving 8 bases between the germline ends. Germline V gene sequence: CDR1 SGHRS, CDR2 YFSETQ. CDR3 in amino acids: CASSLHSSGNTIYF. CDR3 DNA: TGCGCCAGCAGCCTGCACAGCTCTGGAAACACCATATATTTT. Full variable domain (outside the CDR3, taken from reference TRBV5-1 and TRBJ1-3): KAGVTQTPRYLIKTRGQQVTLSCSPISGHRSVSWYQQTPGQGLQFLFEYFSETQRNKGNFPGRFSGRQFSNSRSEMNVSTLELGDSALYLCASSLHSSGNTIYFGEGSWLTVV.

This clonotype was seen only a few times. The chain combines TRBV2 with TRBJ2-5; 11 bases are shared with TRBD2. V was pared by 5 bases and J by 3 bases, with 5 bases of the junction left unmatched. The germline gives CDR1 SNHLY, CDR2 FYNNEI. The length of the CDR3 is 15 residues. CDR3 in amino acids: CASSRLAGPKETQYF. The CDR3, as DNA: TGTGCCAGCAGTCGACTAGCGGGGCCAAAAGAGACCCAGTACTTC.

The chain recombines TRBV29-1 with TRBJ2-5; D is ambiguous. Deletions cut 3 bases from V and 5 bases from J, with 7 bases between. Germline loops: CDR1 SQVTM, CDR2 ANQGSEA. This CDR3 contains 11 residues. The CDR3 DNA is TGCAGCGTTGAGTGGTCGGAGACCCAGTACTTC. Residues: CSVEWSETQYF.

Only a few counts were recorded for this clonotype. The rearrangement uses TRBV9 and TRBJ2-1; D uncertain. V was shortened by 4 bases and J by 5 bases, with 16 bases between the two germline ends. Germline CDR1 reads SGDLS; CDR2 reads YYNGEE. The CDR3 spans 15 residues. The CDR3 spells CASSPPVRSDNEQFF. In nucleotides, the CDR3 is TGTGCCAGCAGCCCCCCGGTTAGGAGTGACAATGAGCAGTTCTTC.

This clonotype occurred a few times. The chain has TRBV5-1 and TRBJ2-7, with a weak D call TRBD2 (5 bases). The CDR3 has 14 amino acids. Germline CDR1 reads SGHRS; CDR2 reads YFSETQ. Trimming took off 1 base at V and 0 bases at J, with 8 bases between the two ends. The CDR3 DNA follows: TGCGCCAGCAGCTTGAACGGGGACTCCTACGAGCAGTACTTC. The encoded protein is CASSLNGDSYEQYF.

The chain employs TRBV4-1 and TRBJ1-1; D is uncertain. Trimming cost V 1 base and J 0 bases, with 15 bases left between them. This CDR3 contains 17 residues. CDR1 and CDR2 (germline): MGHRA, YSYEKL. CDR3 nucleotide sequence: TGCGCCAGCAGCCAAGGACGGGCAGTCAATATGAACACTGAAGCTTTCTTT. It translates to CASSQGRAVNMNTEAFF.

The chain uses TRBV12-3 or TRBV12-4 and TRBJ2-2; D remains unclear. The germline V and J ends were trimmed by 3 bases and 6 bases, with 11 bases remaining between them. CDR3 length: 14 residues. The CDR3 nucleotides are TGTGCCAGCAGTTTTGGCCACCGCGCCGGGGAGCTGTTTTTT. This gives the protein CASSFGHRAGELFF.

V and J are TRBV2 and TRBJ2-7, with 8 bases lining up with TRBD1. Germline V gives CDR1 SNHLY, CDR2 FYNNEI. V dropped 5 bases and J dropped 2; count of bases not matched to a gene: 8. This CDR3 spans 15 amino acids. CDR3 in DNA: TGTGCCAGCAGTACCGGGACAGGTCCTACCTACGAGCAGTACTTC. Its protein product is CASSTGTGPTYEQYF. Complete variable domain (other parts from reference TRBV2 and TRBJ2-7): EPEVTQTPSHQVTQMGQEVILRCVPISNHLYFYWYRQILGQKVEFLVSFYNNEISEKSEIFDDQFSVERPDGSNFTLKIRSTKLEDSAMYFCASSTGTGPTYEQYFGPGTRLTVT.

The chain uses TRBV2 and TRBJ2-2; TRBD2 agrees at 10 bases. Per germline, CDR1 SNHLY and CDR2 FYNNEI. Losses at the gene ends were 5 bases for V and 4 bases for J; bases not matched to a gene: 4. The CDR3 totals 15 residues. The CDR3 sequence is CASSLIAGGTGELFF. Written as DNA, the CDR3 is TGTGCCAGCAGTCTCATAGCGGGAGGCACCGGGGAGCTGTTTTTT.

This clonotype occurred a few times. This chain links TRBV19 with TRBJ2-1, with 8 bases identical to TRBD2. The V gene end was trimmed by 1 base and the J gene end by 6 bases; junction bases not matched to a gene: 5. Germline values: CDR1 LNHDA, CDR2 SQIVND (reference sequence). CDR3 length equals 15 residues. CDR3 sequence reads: CASSIVGGGTNEQFF. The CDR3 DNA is TGTGCCAGTAGTATAGTTGGCGGGGGGACCAATGAGCAGTTCTTC.

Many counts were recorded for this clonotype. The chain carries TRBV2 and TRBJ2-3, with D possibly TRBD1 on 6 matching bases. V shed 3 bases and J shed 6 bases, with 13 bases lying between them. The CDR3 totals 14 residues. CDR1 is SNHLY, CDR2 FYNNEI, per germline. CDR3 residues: CASSDVGASDTQYF. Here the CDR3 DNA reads TGTGCCAGCAGTGATGTGGGGGCGTCTGATACGCAGTATTTT.

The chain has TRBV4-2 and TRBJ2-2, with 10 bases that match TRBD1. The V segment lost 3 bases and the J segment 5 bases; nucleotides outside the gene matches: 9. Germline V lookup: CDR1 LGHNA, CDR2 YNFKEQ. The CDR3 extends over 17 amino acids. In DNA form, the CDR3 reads TGTGCCAGCAGCCAGACCCGACAGGGGGCACGGACCGGGGAGCTGTTTTTT. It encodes CASSQTRQGARTGELFF.

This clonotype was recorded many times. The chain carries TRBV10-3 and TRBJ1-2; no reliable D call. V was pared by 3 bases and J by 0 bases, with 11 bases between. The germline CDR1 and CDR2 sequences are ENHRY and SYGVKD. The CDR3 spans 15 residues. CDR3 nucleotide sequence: TGTGCCATCAGTGATTCCGACGCAGCTAACTATGGCTACACCTTC. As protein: CAISDSDAANYGYTF.

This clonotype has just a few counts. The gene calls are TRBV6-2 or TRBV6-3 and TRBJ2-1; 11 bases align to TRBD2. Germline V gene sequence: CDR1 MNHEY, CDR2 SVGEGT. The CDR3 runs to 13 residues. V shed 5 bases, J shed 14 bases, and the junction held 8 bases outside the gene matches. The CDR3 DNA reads TGTGCCAGCAGTACCCTAGCGGGAGGATCTAAGTTCTTC. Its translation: CASSTLAGGSKFF.

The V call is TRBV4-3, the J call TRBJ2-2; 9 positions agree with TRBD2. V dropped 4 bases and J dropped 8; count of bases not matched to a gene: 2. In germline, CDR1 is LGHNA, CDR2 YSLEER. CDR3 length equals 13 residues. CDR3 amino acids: CASSRGLAGELFF. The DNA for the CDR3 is TGCGCCAGCAGCCGAGGACTAGCGGGGGAGCTGTTTTTT.